This T cell receptor beta chain was sequenced during a study of Graves' ophthalmopathy and Graves' hyperthyroidism. General study points: As the model predicted ophthalmopathy progression, it achieved a sensitivity of 70.59% and a specificity of around 73%.

The TCR beta CDR3 regions underwent amplification from RNA transcripts. RT-PCR was first run with HTBI primers, then multiplex PCR in a second round. One entry per CDR3 protein, called by TCRdb with MiXCR from the multiplex PCR reads. Of 740,000 or so distinct CDR3 sequences listed, roughly 41% are singletons. The V end was cut by 0 bases, the J end by 4 bases, with 10 bases between. The CDR3 runs to 15 residues. Germline-derived CDR1 and CDR2 are SNHLY and FYNNEI. This clonotype has at least ten counts. Its antigen is not known. The chain combines TRBV2 with TRBJ1-5; D unclear. Sequenced: peripheral blood. The sequence was collected from an adult man with Graves' ophthalmopathy. DNA of the CDR3: TGTGCCAGCAGTGAAGCGCTTCGGCAAAATCAGCCCCAGCATTTT. Translation gives CASSEALRQNQPQHF. Full variable domain (outside the CDR3, taken from reference TRBV2 and TRBJ1-5): EPEVTQTPSHQVTQMGQEVILRCVPISNHLYFYWYRQILGQKVEFLVSFYNNEISEKSEIFDDQFSVERPDGSNFTLKIRSTKLEDSAMYFCASSEALRQNQPQHFGDGTRLSIL.